In its sample, the clone carrying this T cell receptor (beta chain) was seen a few times. The data belong to a study of CD8+ T cells in alopecia areata. It was cDNA, reverse transcribed from extracted RNA, that served as the sequencing template. Profiled with immunoSEQ multiplex PCR; TCRdb holds only in-frame clones, not every one. The table has 150,000 to 200,000 clones, 60% to 75% seen once. Treatment here: oral pan-JAK inhibitor, 5-10 mg twice daily. The CDR3 covers 13 residues. Germline CDR1 reads GTSNPN; CDR2 reads SVGIG (reference sequence). V was cut by 1 base and J by 5 bases, with 11 bases left in between.

The sequencing used CD4+ T cells sorted from blood, collected at week 24, from a patient treated with tofacitinib. This sequence originates from a human donor with alopecia areata. The chain uses TRBV30 and TRBJ1-1, with a tentative D call TRBD1 (5 bases). The CDR3 DNA sequence: TGTGCCTGGAGTGGGGGCAGTGATACTGAAGCTTTCTTT. This sequence encodes CAWSGGSDTEAFF.